Below, one T cell receptor (beta chain) is given with its context. This CDR3 is missing its conserved last phenylalanine or tryptophan, likely due to a read error. The CDR3 totals 11 residues. Trimming removed 5 bases from V and 9 bases from J, with 8 bases in between. Germline CDR1 and CDR2: SGHVS and FNYEAQ. The data were taken from a study of T cell repertoires in cytomegalovirus infection. Study-level information: From public TCR beta signatures came an indication of both CMV infection and matching HLA type.

From the reads, TCRdb called clonotypes with MiXCR, one entry per CDR3 protein. The sample contains more than 650,000 distinct CDR3 sequences, 35% to 45% of which appear only once. This TCR was recovered from a human donor in good health (CMV status not recorded). Some clones in this sample may be carry-over from other donors' samples. The gene calls are TRBV7-6 and TRBJ2-1; D is ambiguous. Sample: PBMCs. The CDR3: CASSTGLEQFL. CDR3 DNA sequence: TGTGCCAGCAGCACCGGGCTTGAGCAGTTCTTA.